Sequencing of this T cell receptor (beta chain) was carried out in a study of CD8+CD57+ T cells in acquired aplastic anemia. Turning to the study itself: The mean DNA yield obtained from sorted CD4+ and CD8+ cells came to about 3 ug.

Sequencing was done on patients that had shown CD8+CD57+ cell expansion by flow cytometry. Acquired aplastic anemia of severe grade affected all patients. The study, taken as a whole, reports: In CD8+ cells, Simpson's diversity showed no significant difference between patients and controls. Between patients and controls, 25 to 35 CD8+ CDR3 sequences were found in common.

This clonotype was observed at least ten times. Antigen unknown. Researchers used genomic DNA as the template to profile TCR beta VDJ and CDR3. TCRdb analysed the reads with MiXCR anew, one entry per CDR3 protein. This sample has 80,000 or so distinct CDR3 sequences, with under 80% found just once. Germline CDR1 and CDR2: SGHAT and FQDESV (reference sequence). J lost 6 bases, V lost 5 bases, and 16 bases had no gene match. This CDR3 region has 16 residues. The source material was sorted CD4+, CD8+, or CD8+CD57+ T cells (not recorded which) from PBMCs. The sequence was obtained from a human donor with aplastic anemia. The V call is TRBV11-1, the J call TRBJ2-7; 7 bases are shared with TRBD2. The CDR3 region is CASSLRDGRPGGEQYF. CDR3 nucleotides: TGTGCCAGCAGCCTACGTGATGGGCGCCCGGGGGGCGAGCAGTACTTC.